Shown below are 15 T cell receptor beta chains from a single sample sequenced in a study of blood T cell repertoires in COVID-19. Clones were read by immunoSEQ multiplex PCR, and TCRdb kept only the in-frame ones, dropping some. Among fewer than 300,000 clones, 85% to 90% were seen once, and the ten largest hold roughly 15%. Material for sequencing was peripheral blood. These receptors were obtained from a human donor in a cohort sampled during active COVID-19.

The chain has TRBV24-1 and TRBJ2-5; TRBD2 agrees at 7 bases. Germline V gene data show CDR1 as KGHDR and CDR2 as SFDVKD. The CDR3 covers 13 residues. V shed 9 bases, J shed 1 base, and the junction held 4 bases outside the gene matches. The CDR3 coding sequence is TGTGCCACCGCGGGAGTGCCCCAAGAGACCCAGTACTTC. Translation: CATAGVPQETQYF.

V is TRBV28 and J is TRBJ2-7; 9 nucleotides line up with TRBD1. V lost 5 bases, J lost 7 bases, and 12 bases stayed unmatched. The CDR3 runs 15 residues. The germline CDR1 and CDR2 sequences are MDHEN and SYDVKM. The DNA of the CDR3 is TGTGCCAGCAGTAAGGGGGGGACAGGGTACAGGGAGCAGTACTTC. Amino acid sequence: CASSKGGTGYREQYF.

The V call is TRBV19, the J call TRBJ2-7; 8 positions match TRBD1. This CDR3 region has 16 residues. The germline gives CDR1 LNHDA, CDR2 SQIVND (reference sequence). Losses at the gene ends were 5 bases for V and 8 bases for J; bases not matched to a gene: 17. The CDR3 bases are TGTGCCAGTAGTGGAGGGACAGGTGCCGGCGGGTTGAAGCAGTACTTC. Translating gives CASSGGTGAGGLKQYF.

This chain joins TRBV7-9 and TRBJ1-1; possible D gene TRBD1, 5 bases. CDR1 is SEHNR and CDR2 is FQNEAQ in the germline V gene (reference sequence). There are 13 residues in the CDR3. Trimming took 5 bases from V and 4 from J, leaving 11 bases between them. The CDR3 loop is CASSPGGGTEAFF. In DNA form, the CDR3 reads TGTGCCAGCAGCCCCGGGGGGGGCACTGAAGCTTTCTTT.

This chain links TRBV18 with TRBJ2-3; D is possibly TRBD2 (6 bases). Trimming removed 5 bases at V and 2 bases at J, with 14 bases between. This CDR3 is built from 15 residues. Germline V CDR1 and CDR2: KGHSH, LQKENI. CDR3 DNA: TGTGCCAGCTCAAAGGCCGGGGGAGACACAGATACGCAGTATTTT. It encodes CASSKAGGDTDTQYF.

V is TRBV15 and J is TRBJ2-7; 9 bases are a match to TRBD1. This CDR3 region has 15 residues. The germline CDR1 and CDR2 sequences are LNHNV and YYDKDF (reference sequence). Trimming removed 3 bases from V and 3 bases from J; junction bases left unmatched: 6. This chain's CDR3 is CATSSRDRVGYEQYF. The DNA for the CDR3 is TGTGCCACCAGCAGCCGGGACAGGGTGGGCTACGAGCAGTACTTC. Based on the CDR3 plus reference TRBV15 and TRBJ2-7, the full variable domain is DAMVIQNPRYQVTQFGKPVTLSCSQTLNHNVMYWYQQKSSQAPKLLFHYYDKDFNNEADTPDNFQSRRPNTSFCFLDIRSPGLGDTAMYLCATSSRDRVGYEQYFGPGTRLTVT.

The J gene is TRBJ2-5, the V gene TRBV4-3, with a weak D call TRBD1 (6 bases). The germline CDR1 and CDR2 sequences are LGHNA and YSLEER. The CDR3 has 14 amino acids. The germline V and J ends were trimmed by 0 bases and 4 bases, with 9 bases remaining between them. This CDR3 is CASSQDPGVETQYF. The CDR3 DNA reads TGCGCCAGCAGCCAAGACCCAGGGGTAGAGACCCAGTACTTC.

V and J are TRBV20-1 and TRBJ2-3, with D unclear. V gave up 6 bases and J gave up 6 bases, with 10 bases separating them. Germline V gene sequence: CDR1 DFQATT, CDR2 SNEGSKA (reference sequence). The CDR3 totals 11 residues. The CDR3 sequence: CSATYADTQYF. CDR3 nucleotides: TGCAGTGCCACCTACGCCGATACGCAGTATTTT.

V gene TRBV5-6 combines with J gene TRBJ2-4; possibly TRBD1 for D (6 bases). The CDR3 consists of 16 residues. The germline V gene encodes CDR1 SGHDT and CDR2 YYEEEE. V dropped 4 bases and J dropped 0 bases, with 14 bases sitting between them. CDR3 DNA sequence: TGTGCCAGCAGCCTTCAGGGGACCTTAGCCAAAAACATTCAGTACTTC. Residues: CASSLQGTLAKNIQYF.

The chain uses TRBV18 and TRBJ2-7; D not certain. Between the trimmed V and J ends, which lost 3 bases and 3 bases, there was a span of 9 bases. Germline V gene lookup returns CDR1 KGHSH and CDR2 LQKENI. CDR3 length equals 13 residues. Here the CDR3 DNA reads TGTGCCAGCTCACCTGCCAGGAACTACGAGCAGTACTTC. Translation gives CASSPARNYEQYF.

The rearrangement joins TRBV19 to TRBJ2-5; a weak D match, TRBD2 (6 bases). CDR1 is LNHDA, CDR2 SQIVND, per germline (reference sequence). V was pared by 3 bases and J by 4 bases, with 12 bases between. This CDR3 contains 14 residues. CDR3 in amino acids: CASSISGRPETQYF. DNA for the CDR3: TGTGCCAGTAGTATCTCGGGGAGGCCAGAGACCCAGTACTTC. The full variable domain, rest sourced from reference TRBV19 and TRBJ2-5, is DGGITQSPKYLFRKEGQNVTLSCEQNLNHDAMYWYRQDPGQGLRLIYYSQIVNDFQKGDIAEGYSVSREKKESFPLTVTSAQKNPTAFYLCASSISGRPETQYFGPGTRLLVL.

The chain has TRBV30 and TRBJ2-5; D call uncertain. Germline-derived CDR1 and CDR2 are GTSNPN and SVGIG (reference sequence). V shed 5 bases and J shed 1 base, with 5 bases lying between them. This CDR3 contains 11 residues. CDR3 amino acids: CAWAIQETQYF. DNA of the CDR3: TGTGCCTGGGCTATCCAAGAGACCCAGTACTTC.

V is TRBV11-2 and J is TRBJ2-5, with TRBD1 as a possible D gene (6 bases). Germline V gives CDR1 SGHAT, CDR2 FQNNGV. The CDR3 sequence is 12 residues long. V lost 6 bases and J lost 5, with 10 bases in between. The CDR3 nucleotides are TGTGCCAGCAGTACAGGGTCGGAGACCCAGTACTTC. Residues: CASSTGSETQYF.

V is TRBV6-2 or TRBV6-3 and J is TRBJ1-2; no firm D call. The CDR3 contains 14 residues. Germline CDR1 and CDR2: MNHEY and SVGEGT. Trimming took off 2 bases at V and 5 bases at J, with 12 bases between the two ends. This CDR3 is CASSYGPGGYGYTF. CDR3 DNA: TGTGCCAGCAGTTACGGTCCGGGCGGGTATGGCTACACCTTC.

This rearrangement joins TRBV7-8 to TRBJ2-7, with 8 bases identical to TRBD1. Per the germline V gene, CDR1 is SGHVS and CDR2 is FQNEAQ. V was clipped by 0 bases and J by 4 bases; unmatched bases: 5. This CDR3 has 15 amino acids. Here the CDR3 DNA reads TGTGCCAGCAGCTTAGCCGAGACAGGGGCGTACGAGCAGTACTTC. This codes for CASSLAETGAYEQYF. Full variable domain (remainder filled in from reference TRBV7-8 and TRBJ2-7): GAGVSQSPRYKVAKRGQDVALRCDPISGHVSLFWYQQALGQGPEFLTYFQNEAQLDKSGLPSDRFFAERPEGSVSTLKIQRTQQEDSAVYLCASSLAETGAYEQYFGPGTRLTVT.